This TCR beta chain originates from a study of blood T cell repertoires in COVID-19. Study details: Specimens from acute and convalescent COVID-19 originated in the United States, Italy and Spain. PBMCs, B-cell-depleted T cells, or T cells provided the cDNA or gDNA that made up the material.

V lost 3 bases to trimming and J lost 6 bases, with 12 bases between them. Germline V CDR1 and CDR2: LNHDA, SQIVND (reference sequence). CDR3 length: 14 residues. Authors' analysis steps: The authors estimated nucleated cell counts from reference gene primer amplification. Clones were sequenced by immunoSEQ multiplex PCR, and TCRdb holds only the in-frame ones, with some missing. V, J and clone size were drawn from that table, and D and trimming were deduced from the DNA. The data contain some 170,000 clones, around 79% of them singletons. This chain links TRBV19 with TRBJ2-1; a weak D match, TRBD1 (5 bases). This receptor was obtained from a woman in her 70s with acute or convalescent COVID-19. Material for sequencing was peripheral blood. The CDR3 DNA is TGTGCCAGTAGTATCAACTCAAGGGGCAATGAGCAGTTCTTC. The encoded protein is CASSINSRGNEQFF.